This T cell receptor beta chain was recorded in a study of blood T cell repertoires in COVID-19. The protocol was immunoSEQ multiplex PCR, while the TCRdb copy is restricted to in-frame clones and leaves out a portion. The sample contains approximately 410,000 clones, roughly 88% of which appear only once. CDR3 size: 13 residues. Germline-derived CDR1 and CDR2 are SQVTM and ANQGSEA. Trimming pared 4 bases from V and 1 base from J, leaving 7 bases between. The TCR originated in a woman in her thirties with active or convalescent COVID-19. The material sequenced was peripheral blood. The chain carries TRBV29-1 and TRBJ2-2; D perhaps matches TRBD2 (5 bases). CDR3 coding DNA: TGCAGCGTTGTTGCGGGGAACACCGGGGAGCTGTTTTTT. Protein product: CSVVAGNTGELFF.